This T cell receptor (beta chain) was recorded in a study of identical twins. Unique molecular identifiers were present on cDNA, and template switching added a universal primer site. TCRdb re-derived calls from the 5' RACE reads in MiXCR, one entry per CDR3 protein. Of more than 400,000 distinct CDR3 sequences listed, 13% to 15% are singletons. Germline CDR1 is ENHRY and CDR2 is SYGVKD. V gave up 6 bases and J gave up 2 bases; unmatched junction bases: 8. CDR3 size: 16 residues. The same sample was also studied in work on yellow fever vaccine responses in identical twins.

The source of this sequence is a woman aged 18-35 years in good health. Sequenced: CD4+ T cells sorted from blood. J is TRBJ2-3 and V is TRBV10-3; TRBD1 matches at 10 bases. CDR3 in DNA: TGTGCCATCAGAGGGACAGGGGAAGAAGACACAGATACGCAGTATTTT. Translation: CAIRGTGEEDTDTQYF.